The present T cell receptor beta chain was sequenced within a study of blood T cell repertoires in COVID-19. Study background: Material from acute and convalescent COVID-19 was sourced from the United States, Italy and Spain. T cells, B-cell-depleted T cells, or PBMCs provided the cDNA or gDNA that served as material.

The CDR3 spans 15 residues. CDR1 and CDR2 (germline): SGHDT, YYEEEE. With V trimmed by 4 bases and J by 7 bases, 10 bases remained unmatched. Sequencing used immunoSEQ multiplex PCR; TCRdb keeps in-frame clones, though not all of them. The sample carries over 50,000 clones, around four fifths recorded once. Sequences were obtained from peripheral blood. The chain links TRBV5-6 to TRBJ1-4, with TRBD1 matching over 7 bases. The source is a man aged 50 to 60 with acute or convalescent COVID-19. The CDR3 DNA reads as TGTGCCAGCAGCAGGGACAGCGGGAGAAGTGAAAAACTGTTTTTT. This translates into CASSRDSGRSEKLFF.